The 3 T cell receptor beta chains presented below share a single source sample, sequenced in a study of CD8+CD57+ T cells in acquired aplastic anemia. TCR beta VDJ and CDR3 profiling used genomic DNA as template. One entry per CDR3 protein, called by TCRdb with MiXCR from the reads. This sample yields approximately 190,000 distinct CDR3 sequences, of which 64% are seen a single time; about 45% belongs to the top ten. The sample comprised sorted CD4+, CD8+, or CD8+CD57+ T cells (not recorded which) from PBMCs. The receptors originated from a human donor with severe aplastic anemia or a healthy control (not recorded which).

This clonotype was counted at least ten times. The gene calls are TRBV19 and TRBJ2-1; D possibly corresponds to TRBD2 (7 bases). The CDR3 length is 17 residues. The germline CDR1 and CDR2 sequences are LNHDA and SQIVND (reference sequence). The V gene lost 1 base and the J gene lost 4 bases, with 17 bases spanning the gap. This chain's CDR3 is CASSIAARGAPYNEQFF. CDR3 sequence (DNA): TGTGCCAGTAGTATAGCTGCCCGGGGGGCGCCTTACAATGAGCAGTTCTTC.

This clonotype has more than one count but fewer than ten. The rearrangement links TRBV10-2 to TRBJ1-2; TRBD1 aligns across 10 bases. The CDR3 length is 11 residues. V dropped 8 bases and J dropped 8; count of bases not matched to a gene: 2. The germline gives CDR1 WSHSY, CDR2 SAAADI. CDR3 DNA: TGCGCCAGCGGACAGGGGGAGGGCTACACCTTC. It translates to CASGQGEGYTF.

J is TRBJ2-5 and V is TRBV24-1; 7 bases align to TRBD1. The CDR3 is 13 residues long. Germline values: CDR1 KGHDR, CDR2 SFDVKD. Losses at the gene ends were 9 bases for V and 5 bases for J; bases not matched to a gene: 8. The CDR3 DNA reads TGTGCCACCGCGGCAGGGGGTAGGGAGACCCAGTACTTC. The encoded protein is CATAAGGRETQYF.